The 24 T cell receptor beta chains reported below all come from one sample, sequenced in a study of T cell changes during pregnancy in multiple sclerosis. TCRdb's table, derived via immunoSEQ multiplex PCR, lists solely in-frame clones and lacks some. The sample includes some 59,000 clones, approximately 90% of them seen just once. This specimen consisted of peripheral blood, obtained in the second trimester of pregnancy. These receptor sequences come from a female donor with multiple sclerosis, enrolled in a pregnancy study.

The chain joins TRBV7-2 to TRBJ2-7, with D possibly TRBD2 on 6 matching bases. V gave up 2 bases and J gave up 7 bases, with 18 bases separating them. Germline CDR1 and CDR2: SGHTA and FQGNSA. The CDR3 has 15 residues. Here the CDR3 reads CASSLNSPGVGEQYF. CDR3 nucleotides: TGTGCCAGCAGCTTAAACTCCCCGGGGGTGGGGGAGCAGTACTTC.

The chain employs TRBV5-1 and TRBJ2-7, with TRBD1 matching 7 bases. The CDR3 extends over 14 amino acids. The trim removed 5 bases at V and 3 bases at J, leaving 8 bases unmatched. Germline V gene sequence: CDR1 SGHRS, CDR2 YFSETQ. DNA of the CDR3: TGCGCCAGCAGGCGCCGGGACAGCAGCTACGAGCAGTACTTC. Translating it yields CASRRRDSSYEQYF.

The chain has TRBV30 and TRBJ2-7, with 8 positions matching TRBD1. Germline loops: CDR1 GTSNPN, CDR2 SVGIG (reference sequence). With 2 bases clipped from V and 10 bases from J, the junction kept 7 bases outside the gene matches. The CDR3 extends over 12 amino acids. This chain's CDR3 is CAWSPDRGSQYF. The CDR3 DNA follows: TGTGCCTGGAGTCCCGACAGGGGTAGCCAGTACTTC.

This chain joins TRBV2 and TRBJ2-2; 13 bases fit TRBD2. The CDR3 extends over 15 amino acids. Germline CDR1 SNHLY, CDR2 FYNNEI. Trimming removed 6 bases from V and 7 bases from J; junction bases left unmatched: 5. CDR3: CASSETSGGSGELFF. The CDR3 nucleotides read TGTGCCAGCAGCGAGACTAGCGGGGGGAGCGGGGAGCTGTTTTTT.

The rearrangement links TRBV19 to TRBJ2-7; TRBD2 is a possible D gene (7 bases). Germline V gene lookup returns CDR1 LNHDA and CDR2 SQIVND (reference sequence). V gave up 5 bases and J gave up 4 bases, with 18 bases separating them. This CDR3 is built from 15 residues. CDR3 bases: TGTGCCAGTAGTCTCGGGTGGGGGGGCCCGTACGAGCAGTACTTC. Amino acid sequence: CASSLGWGGPYEQYF.

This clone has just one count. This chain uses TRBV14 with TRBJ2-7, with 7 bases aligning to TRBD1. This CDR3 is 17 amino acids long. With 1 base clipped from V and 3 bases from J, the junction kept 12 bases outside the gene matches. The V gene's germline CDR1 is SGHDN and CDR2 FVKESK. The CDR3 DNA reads TGTGCCAGCAGCCAAGCTTGGACAGGCAAGATGGTCTACGAGCAGTACTTC. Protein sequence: CASSQAWTGKMVYEQYF.

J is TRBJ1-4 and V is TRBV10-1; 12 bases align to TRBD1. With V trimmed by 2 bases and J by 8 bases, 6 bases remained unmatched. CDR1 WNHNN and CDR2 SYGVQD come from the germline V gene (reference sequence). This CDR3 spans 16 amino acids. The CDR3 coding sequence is TGCGCCAGCAGTGAGGCGGGACAGGGGGCGCAGGAAAAACTGTTTTTT. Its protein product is CASSEAGQGAQEKLFF.

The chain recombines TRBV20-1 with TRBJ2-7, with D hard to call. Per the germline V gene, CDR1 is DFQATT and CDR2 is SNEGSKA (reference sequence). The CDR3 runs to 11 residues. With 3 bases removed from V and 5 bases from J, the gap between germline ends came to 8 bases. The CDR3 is CSASDNDEQYF. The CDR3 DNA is TGCAGTGCTAGTGACAATGACGAGCAGTACTTC.

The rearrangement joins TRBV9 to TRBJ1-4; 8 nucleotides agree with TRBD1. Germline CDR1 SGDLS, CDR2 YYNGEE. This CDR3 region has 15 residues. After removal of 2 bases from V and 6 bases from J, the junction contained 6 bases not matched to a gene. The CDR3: CASSVQGARYEKLFF. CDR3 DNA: TGTGCCAGCAGCGTTCAGGGGGCTAGATATGAAAAACTGTTTTTT.

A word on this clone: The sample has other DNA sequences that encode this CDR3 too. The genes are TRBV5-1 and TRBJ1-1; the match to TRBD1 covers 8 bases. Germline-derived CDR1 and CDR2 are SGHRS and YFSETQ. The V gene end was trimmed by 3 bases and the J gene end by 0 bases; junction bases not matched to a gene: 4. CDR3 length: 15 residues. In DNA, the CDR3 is TGCGCCAGCAGCTGGGGGACAGGCCTGAACACTGAAGCTTTCTTT. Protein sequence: CASSWGTGLNTEAFF.

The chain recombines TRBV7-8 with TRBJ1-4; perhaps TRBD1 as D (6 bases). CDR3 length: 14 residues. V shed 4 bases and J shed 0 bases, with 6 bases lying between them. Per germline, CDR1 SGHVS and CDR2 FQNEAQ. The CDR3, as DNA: TGTGCCAGCAGCTGGACAGCAACTAATGAAAAACTGTTTTTT. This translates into CASSWTATNEKLFF. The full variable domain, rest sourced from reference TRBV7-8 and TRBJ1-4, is GAGVSQSPRYKVAKRGQDVALRCDPISGHVSLFWYQQALGQGPEFLTYFQNEAQLDKSGLPSDRFFAERPEGSVSTLKIQRTQQEDSAVYLCASSWTATNEKLFFGSGTQLSVL.

The CDR3 spells CAISPLGGRGTGELFF. The CDR3 nucleotides are TGTGCCATCTCACCACTCGGGGGGCGCGGAACCGGGGAGCTGTTTTTT. The rearrangement links TRBV19 to TRBJ2-2; possibly TRBD2 for D (7 bases). The CDR3 spans 16 residues. Trimming took off 10 bases at V and 5 bases at J, with 23 bases between the two ends. Germline CDR1 LNHDA, CDR2 SQIVND (reference sequence).

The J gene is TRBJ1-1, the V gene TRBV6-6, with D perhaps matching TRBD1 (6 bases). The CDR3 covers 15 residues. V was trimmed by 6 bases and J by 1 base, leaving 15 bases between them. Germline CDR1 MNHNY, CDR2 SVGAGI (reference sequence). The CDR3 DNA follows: TGTGCCAGCAGACCCACAGGGATAGGGAACACTGAAGCTTTCTTT. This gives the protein CASRPTGIGNTEAFF.

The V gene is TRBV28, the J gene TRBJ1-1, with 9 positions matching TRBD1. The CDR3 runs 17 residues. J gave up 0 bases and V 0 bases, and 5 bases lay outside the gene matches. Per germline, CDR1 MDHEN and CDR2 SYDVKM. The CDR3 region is CASSLWGTGLMNTEAFF. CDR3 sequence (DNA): TGTGCCAGCAGTTTATGGGGGACAGGGTTAATGAACACTGAAGCTTTCTTT.

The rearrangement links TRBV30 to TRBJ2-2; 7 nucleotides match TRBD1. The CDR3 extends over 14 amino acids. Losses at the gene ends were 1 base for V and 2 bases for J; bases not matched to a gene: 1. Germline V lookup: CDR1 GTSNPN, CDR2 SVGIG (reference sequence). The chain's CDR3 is CAWSEGANTGELFF. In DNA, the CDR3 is TGTGCCTGGAGTGAGGGGGCTAACACCGGGGAGCTGTTTTTT.

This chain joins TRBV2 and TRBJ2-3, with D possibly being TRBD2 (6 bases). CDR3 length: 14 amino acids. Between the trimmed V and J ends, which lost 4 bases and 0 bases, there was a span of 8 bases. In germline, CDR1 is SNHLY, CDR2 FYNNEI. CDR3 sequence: CASSGDWSTDTQYF. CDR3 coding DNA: TGTGCCAGCAGTGGGGACTGGAGCACAGATACGCAGTATTTT.

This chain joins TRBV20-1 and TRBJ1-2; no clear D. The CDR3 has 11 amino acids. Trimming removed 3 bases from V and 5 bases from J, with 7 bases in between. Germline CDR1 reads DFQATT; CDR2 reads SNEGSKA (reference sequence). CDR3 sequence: CSASEGYGYTF. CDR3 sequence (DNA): TGCAGTGCTAGTGAGGGTTATGGCTACACCTTC.

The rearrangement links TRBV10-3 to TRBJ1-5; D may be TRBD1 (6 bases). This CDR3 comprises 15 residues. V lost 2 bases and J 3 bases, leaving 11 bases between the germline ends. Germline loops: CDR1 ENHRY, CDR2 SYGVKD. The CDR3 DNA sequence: TGTGCCATCAGTGAGGGACAGTTGCACAATCAGCCCCAGCATTTT. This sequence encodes CAISEGQLHNQPQHF.

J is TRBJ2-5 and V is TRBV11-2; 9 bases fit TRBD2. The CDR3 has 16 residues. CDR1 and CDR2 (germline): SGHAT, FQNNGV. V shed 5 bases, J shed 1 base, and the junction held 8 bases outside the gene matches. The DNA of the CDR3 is TGTGCCAGCAGCCCCCGAGCGGGGGGACCCCAAGAGACCCAGTACTTC. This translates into CASSPRAGGPQETQYF.

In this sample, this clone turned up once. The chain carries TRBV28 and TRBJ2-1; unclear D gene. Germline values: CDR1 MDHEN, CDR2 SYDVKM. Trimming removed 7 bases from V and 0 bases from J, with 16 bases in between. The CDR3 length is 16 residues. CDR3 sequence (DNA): TGTGCCAGCAATATTAACAGTTCGCCCTCCTACAATGAGCAGTTCTTC. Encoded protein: CASNINSSPSYNEQFF.

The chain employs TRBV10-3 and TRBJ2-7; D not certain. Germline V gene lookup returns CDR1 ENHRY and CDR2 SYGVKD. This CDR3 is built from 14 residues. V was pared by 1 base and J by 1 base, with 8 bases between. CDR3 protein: CAISEWALSYEQYF. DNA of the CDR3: TGTGCCATCAGTGAGTGGGCTCTTTCCTACGAGCAGTACTTC.

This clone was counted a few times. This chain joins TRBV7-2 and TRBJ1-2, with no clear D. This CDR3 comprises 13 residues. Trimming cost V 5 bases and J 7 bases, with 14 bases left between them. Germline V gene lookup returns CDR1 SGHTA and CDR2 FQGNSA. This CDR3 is CASSLNTRGGYTF. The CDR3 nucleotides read TGTGCCAGCAGCCTAAATACCCGAGGTGGCTACACCTTC. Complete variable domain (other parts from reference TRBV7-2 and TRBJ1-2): GAGVSQSPSNKVTEKGKDVELRCDPISGHTALYWYRQSLGQGLEFLIYFQGNSAPDKSGLPSDRFSAERTGGSVSTLTIQRTQQEDSAVYLCASSLNTRGGYTFGSGTRLTVV.

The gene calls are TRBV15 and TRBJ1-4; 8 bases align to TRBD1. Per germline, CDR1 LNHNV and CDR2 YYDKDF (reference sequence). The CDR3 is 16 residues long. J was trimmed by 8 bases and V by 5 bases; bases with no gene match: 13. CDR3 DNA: TGTGCCACCAGCGGACTCCGGGGGCAGGGGGCCGAAAAACTGTTTTTT. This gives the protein CATSGLRGQGAEKLFF.

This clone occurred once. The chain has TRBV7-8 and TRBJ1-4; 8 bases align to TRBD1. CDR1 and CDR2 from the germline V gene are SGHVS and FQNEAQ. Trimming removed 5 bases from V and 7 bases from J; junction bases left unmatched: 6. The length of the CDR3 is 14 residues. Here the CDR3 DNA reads TGTGCCAGCAGCACCCAGGGGGCATCTGAAAAACTGTTTTTT. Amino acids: CASSTQGASEKLFF.